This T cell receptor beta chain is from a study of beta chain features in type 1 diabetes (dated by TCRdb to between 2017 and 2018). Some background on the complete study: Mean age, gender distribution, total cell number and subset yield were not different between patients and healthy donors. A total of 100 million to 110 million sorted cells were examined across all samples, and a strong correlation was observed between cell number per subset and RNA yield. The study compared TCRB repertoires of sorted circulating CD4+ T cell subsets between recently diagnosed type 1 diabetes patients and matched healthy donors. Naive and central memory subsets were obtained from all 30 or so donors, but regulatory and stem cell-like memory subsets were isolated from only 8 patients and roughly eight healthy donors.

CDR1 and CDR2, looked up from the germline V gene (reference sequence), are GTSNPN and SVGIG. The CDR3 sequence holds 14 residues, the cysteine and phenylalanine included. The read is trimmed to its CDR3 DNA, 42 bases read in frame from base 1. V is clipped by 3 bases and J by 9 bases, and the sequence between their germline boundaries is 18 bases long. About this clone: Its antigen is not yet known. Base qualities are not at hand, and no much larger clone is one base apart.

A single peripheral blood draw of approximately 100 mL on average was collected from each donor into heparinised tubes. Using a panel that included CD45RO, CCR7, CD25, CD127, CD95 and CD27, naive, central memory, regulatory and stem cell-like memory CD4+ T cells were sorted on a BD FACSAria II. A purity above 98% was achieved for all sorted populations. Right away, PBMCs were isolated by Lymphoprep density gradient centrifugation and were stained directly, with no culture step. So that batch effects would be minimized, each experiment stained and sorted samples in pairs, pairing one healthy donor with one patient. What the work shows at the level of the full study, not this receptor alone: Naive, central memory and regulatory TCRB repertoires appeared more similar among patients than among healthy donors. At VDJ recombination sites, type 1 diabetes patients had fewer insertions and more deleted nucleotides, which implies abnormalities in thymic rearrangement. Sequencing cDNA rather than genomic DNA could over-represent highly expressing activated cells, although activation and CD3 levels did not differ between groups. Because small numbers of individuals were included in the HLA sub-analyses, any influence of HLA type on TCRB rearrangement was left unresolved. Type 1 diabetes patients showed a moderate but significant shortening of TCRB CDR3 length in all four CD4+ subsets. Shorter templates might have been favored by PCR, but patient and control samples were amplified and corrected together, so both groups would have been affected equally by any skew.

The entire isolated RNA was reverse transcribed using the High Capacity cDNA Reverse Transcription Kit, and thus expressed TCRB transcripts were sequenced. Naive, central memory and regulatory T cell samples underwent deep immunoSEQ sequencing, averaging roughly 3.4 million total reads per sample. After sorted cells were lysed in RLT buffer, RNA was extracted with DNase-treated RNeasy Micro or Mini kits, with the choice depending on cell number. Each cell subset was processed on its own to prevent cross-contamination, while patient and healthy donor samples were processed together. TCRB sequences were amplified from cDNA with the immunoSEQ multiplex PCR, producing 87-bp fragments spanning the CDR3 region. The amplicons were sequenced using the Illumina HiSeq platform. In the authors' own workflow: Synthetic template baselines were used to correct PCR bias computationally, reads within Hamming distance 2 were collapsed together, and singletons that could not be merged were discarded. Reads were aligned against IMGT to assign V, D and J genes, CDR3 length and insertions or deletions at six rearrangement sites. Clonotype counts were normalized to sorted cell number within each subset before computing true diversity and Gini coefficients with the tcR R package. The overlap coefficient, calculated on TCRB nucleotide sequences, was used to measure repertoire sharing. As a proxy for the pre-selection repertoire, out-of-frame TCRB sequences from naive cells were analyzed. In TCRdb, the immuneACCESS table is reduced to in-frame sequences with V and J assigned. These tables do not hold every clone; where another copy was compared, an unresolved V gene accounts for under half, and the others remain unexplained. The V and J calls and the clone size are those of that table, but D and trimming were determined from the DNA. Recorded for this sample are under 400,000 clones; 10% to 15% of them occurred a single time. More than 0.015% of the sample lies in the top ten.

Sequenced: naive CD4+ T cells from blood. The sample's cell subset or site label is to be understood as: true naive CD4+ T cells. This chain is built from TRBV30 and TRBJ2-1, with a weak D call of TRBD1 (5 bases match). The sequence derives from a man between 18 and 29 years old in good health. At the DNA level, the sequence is TGTGCCTGGAGGGATATGGGGCGTTCAGGTGAGCAGTTCTTC. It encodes CAWRDMGRSGEQFF. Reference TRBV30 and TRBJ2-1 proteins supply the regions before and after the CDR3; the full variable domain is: SQTIHQWPATLVQPVGSPLSLECTVEGTSNPNLYWYRQAAGRGLQLLFYSVGIGQISSEVPQNLSASRPQDRQFILSSKKLLLSDSGFYLCAWRDMGRSGEQFFGPGTRLTVL.